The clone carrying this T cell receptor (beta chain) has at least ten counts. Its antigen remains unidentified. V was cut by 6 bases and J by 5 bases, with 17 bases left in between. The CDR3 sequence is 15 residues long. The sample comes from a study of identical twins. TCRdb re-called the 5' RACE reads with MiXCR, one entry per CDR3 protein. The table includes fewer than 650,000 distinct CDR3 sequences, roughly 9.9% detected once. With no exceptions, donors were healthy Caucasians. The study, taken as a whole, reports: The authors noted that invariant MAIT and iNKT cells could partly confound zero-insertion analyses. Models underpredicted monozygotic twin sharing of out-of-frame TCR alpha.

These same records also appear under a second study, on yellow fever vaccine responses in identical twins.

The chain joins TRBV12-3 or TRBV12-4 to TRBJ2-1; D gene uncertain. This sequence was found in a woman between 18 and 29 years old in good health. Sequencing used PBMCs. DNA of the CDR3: TGTGCCAGCAGGGATCGTTGGGGTCGGGACAATGAGCAGTTCTTC. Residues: CASRDRWGRDNEQFF.